The 32 T cell receptor beta chains below all came from one sample that was sequenced in a study of T cell repertoires in cytomegalovirus infection. TCRdb analysed the reads with MiXCR anew, one entry per CDR3 protein. The sample includes about 230,000 distinct CDR3 sequences, roughly 20% of them seen just once. Input material: CD8+ T cells from PBMCs. Source of these receptors: a human donor in good health (CMV status not recorded). Some clones in this sample may be carry-over from other donors' samples.

The chain has TRBV7-6 and TRBJ1-5, with TRBD1 as a possible D gene (6 bases). The CDR3 is 15 amino acids. Germline values: CDR1 SGHVS, CDR2 FNYEAQ. V lost 5 bases, J lost 2 bases, and 13 bases lay in between. The CDR3 is CASSPTRGGNQPQHF. The CDR3 region has the DNA TGTGCCAGCAGCCCAACCAGGGGAGGCAATCAGCCCCAGCATTTT.

This clonotype was seen many times. This chain joins TRBV28 and TRBJ2-7; 8 bases agree with TRBD1. After removal of 5 bases from V and 6 bases from J, the junction contained 9 bases not matched to a gene. Germline loops: CDR1 MDHEN, CDR2 SYDVKM. CDR3 length: 14 residues. DNA for the CDR3: TGTGCCAGCAGTCAACGGACAGGGTCGGCCGAGCAGTACTTC. Protein sequence: CASSQRTGSAEQYF. Drawing the rest from reference TRBV28 and TRBJ2-7, the complete variable domain is DVKVTQSSRYLVKRTGEKVFLECVQDMDHENMFWYRQDPGLGLRLIYFSYDVKMKEKGDIPEGYSVSREKKERFSLILESASTNQTSMYLCASSQRTGSAEQYFGPGTRLTVT.

This clonotype was detected a few times. This chain uses TRBV19 with TRBJ2-1, with 7 bases matching TRBD1. Unmatched junction bases numbered 4, after V lost 3 bases and J lost 5 bases. This CDR3 region has 14 residues. CDR1 LNHDA and CDR2 SQIVND come from the germline V gene (reference sequence). The CDR3 loop is CASSIIQGHNEQFF. For the CDR3, the DNA is TGTGCCAGTAGTATTATACAGGGGCACAATGAGCAGTTCTTC.

V and J are TRBV7-3 and TRBJ2-7; TRBD1 agrees at 11 bases. V shed 5 bases and J 0 bases; nucleotides not matched to a gene: 9. This CDR3 has 17 residues. From germline, CDR1 is SGHTA and CDR2 FQGTGA. The chain's CDR3 is CASSVLPGQGDSYEQYF. CDR3 nucleotide sequence: TGTGCCAGCAGCGTTCTCCCGGGACAGGGGGACTCCTACGAGCAGTACTTC.

The chain couples TRBV20-1 to TRBJ2-7; 8 positions match TRBD2. V shed 0 bases and J 4 bases; nucleotides not matched to a gene: 8. The germline CDR1 and CDR2 sequences are DFQATT and SNEGSKA (reference sequence). The CDR3 loop spans 15 amino acids. CDR3 sequence: CSARDGGGPEYEQYF. CDR3 bases: TGCAGTGCTAGAGATGGCGGGGGGCCCGAGTACGAGCAGTACTTC.

The chain employs TRBV29-1 and TRBJ1-2; D is ambiguous. This CDR3 comprises 14 residues. The germline V gene encodes CDR1 SQVTM and CDR2 ANQGSEA. Deletions cut 5 bases from V and 1 base from J, with 14 bases between. CDR3 coding DNA: TGCAGCGTTAGTTCTCGTGGCGGTAACTATGGCTACACCTTC. Residues: CSVSSRGGNYGYTF.

The rearrangement links TRBV2 to TRBJ1-1; D possibly corresponds to TRBD1 (5 bases). The CDR3 loop spans 12 amino acids. Germline CDR1 is SNHLY and CDR2 is FYNNEI. V lost 7 bases and J lost 8, with 14 bases in between. The CDR3 nucleotides read TGTGCCAGCACTCAGGGAGCACTCGAAGCTTTCTTT. Its translation: CASTQGALEAFF.

This clonotype was seen repeatedly, ten times or more. The J gene is TRBJ2-2, the V gene TRBV28; D might be TRBD1 or TRBD2, each matching 5 bases. Germline assignment: CDR1 MDHEN and CDR2 SYDVKM. V lost 1 base and J lost 5, with 8 bases in between. This CDR3 region has 14 residues. CDR3 nucleotides: TGTGCCAGCAGTTTATATGGGGGTACCGGGGAGCTGTTTTTT. This codes for CASSLYGGTGELFF. Based on the CDR3 plus reference TRBV28 and TRBJ2-2, the full variable domain is DVKVTQSSRYLVKRTGEKVFLECVQDMDHENMFWYRQDPGLGLRLIYFSYDVKMKEKGDIPEGYSVSREKKERFSLILESASTNQTSMYLCASSLYGGTGELFFGEGSRLTVL.

The rearrangement joins TRBV29-1 to TRBJ2-3; the match to TRBD2 covers 9 bases. Germline V gives CDR1 SQVTM, CDR2 ANQGSEA. The CDR3 runs 16 residues. J lost 2 bases, V lost 5 bases, and 11 bases had no gene match. The CDR3 sequence is CSVQGNSGGDTDTQYF. CDR3 DNA sequence: TGCAGCGTTCAGGGCAATAGCGGGGGTGACACAGATACGCAGTATTTT.

With regard to this clonotype: A much bigger clone sits one base away, suggesting this may be a read error. The genes are TRBV12-3 or TRBV12-4 and TRBJ2-2; D remains unclear. This CDR3 spans 13 amino acids. The CDR3: CVSSLLDPGELFF. The CDR3 bases are TGTGTCAGCAGTTTACTGGACCCCGGGGAGCTGTTTTTT.

The chain is built from TRBV7-9 and TRBJ1-1, with a weak D call TRBD1 (5 bases). Per the germline V gene, CDR1 is SEHNR and CDR2 is FQNEAQ (reference sequence). With 8 bases removed from V and 4 bases from J, the gap between germline ends came to 11 bases. This CDR3 spans 12 amino acids. CDR3 DNA sequence: TGTGCCAGCCGCGGGGGGATCACTGAAGCTTTCTTT. Its translation: CASRGGITEAFF. Drawing the rest from reference TRBV7-9 and TRBJ1-1, the complete variable domain is DTGVSQNPRHKITKRGQNVTFRCDPISEHNRLYWYRQTLGQGPEFLTYFQNEAQLEKSRLLSDRFSAERPKGSFSTLEIQRTEQGDSAMYLCASRGGITEAFFGQGTRLTVV.

V is TRBV28 and J is TRBJ1-4, with D tentatively TRBD1 (5 bases). Germline V lookup: CDR1 MDHEN, CDR2 SYDVKM. The V end was cut by 6 bases, the J end by 2 bases, with 10 bases between. The CDR3 totals 14 residues. This CDR3 reads CASSETVTNEKLFF. In DNA, the CDR3 is TGTGCCAGCAGCGAGACAGTGACTAATGAAAAACTGTTTTTT.

This clonotype turned up a few times. This chain uses TRBV14 with TRBJ2-2, with a weak D call TRBD1 (6 bases). This CDR3 region has 19 residues. Looked up from germline, CDR1 is SGHDN and CDR2 is FVKESK. V was clipped by 1 base and J by 3 bases, with 21 bases between them. The CDR3: CASSQVGQGPIKDTGELFF. CDR3 bases: TGTGCCAGCAGCCAAGTCGGGCAGGGGCCGATAAAGGACACCGGGGAGCTGTTTTTT.

The chain carries TRBV9 and TRBJ2-7, with D possibly matching TRBD2 (5 bases). This CDR3 has 15 residues. V was cut by 0 bases and J by 3 bases, with 13 bases left in between. Germline V gene sequence: CDR1 SGDLS, CDR2 YYNGEE. The CDR3 sequence is CASSVGREVIYEQYF. The CDR3 region has the DNA TGTGCCAGCAGCGTAGGACGGGAAGTTATCTACGAGCAGTACTTC.

The chain has TRBV27 and TRBJ2-7; 9 bases fit TRBD1. Trimming at V came to 5 bases and at J to 6 bases, leaving 8 bases not matched to a gene. Germline CDR1 and CDR2: MNHEY and SMNVEV (reference sequence). This CDR3 contains 14 residues. The CDR3, as DNA: TGTGCCAGCAGTCCGGGACAGGGTATGCGCGAGCAGTACTTC. Encoded protein: CASSPGQGMREQYF.

The chain is built from TRBV29-1 and TRBJ2-2; no clear D. V shed 4 bases and J shed 3 bases, with 9 bases lying between them. The CDR3 runs 13 residues. Germline CDR1 SQVTM, CDR2 ANQGSEA. The CDR3 sequence is CSVGPGDTGELFF. The DNA for the CDR3 is TGCAGCGTTGGCCCAGGCGACACCGGGGAGCTGTTTTTT.

There are a few counts of this clonotype. The V and J genes are TRBV5-5 and TRBJ2-1; the D is unclear. Trimming removed 1 base at V and 7 bases at J, with 12 bases between. CDR1 is SGHKS, CDR2 YYEKEE, per germline (reference sequence). The CDR3 covers 14 residues. CDR3: CASSLLGQTNEQFF. Here the CDR3 DNA reads TGTGCCAGCAGCTTGTTGGGCCAGACGAATGAGCAGTTCTTC. The entire variable domain, with the rest obtained from reference TRBV5-5 and TRBJ2-1, is as follows: DAGVTQSPTHLIKTRGQQVTLRCSPISGHKSVSWYQQVLGQGPQFIFQYYEKEERGRGNFPDRFSARQFPNYSSELNVNALLLGDSALYLCASSLLGQTNEQFFGPGTRLTVL.

This clonotype has at least ten counts. The rearrangement joins TRBV2 to TRBJ2-1, with 14 bases aligning to TRBD2. J was trimmed by 6 bases and V by 8 bases; bases with no gene match: 6. Germline CDR1 reads SNHLY; CDR2 reads FYNNEI. The length of the CDR3 is 15 residues. The DNA of the CDR3 is TGTGCCAGCTGGGGACTAGCGGGGGAGCGCAATGAGCAGTTCTTC. This gives the protein CASWGLAGERNEQFF.

The rearrangement uses TRBV12-3 or TRBV12-4 and TRBJ1-3; the D gene is possibly TRBD1 (6 bases). V lost 6 bases, J lost 0 bases, and 12 bases lay in between. This CDR3 comprises 15 residues. The CDR3 sequence: CASSWGAASGNTIYF. DNA for the CDR3: TGTGCCAGCAGCTGGGGGGCAGCCTCTGGAAACACCATATATTTT.

The chain couples TRBV6-8 to TRBJ2-2, with 7 nucleotides matching TRBD1. This CDR3 has 13 residues. V lost 11 bases, J lost 0 bases, and 3 bases stayed unmatched. Germline CDR1 and CDR2: MNHGY and SAAAGT. CDR3 region: CAAGTANTGELFF. DNA for the CDR3: TGTGCCGCCGGGACAGCGAACACCGGGGAGCTGTTTTTT.

This chain connects TRBV20-1 to TRBJ2-1; TRBD2 matches at 10 bases. V lost 3 bases and J lost 7; bases outside the gene matches: 6. The CDR3 extends over 14 amino acids. Germline assignment: CDR1 DFQATT and CDR2 SNEGSKA (reference sequence). In DNA form, the CDR3 reads TGCAGTGCTAGGACTCTAGCGGGGGTAAATGAGCAGTTCTTC. It yields the protein CSARTLAGVNEQFF.

This clonotype appeared a few times. The chain links TRBV29-1 to TRBJ1-3, with D perhaps TRBD1 (5 bases). CDR3 length equals 13 residues. Germline assignment: CDR1 SQVTM and CDR2 ANQGSEA. V lost 4 bases and J lost 6, with 13 bases in between. The CDR3 spells CSVVTGEENTIYF. The DNA for the CDR3 is TGCAGCGTTGTGACGGGGGAAGAAAACACCATATATTTT.

This chain links TRBV4-2 with TRBJ1-1; D is ambiguous. The length of the CDR3 is 16 residues. V gave up 5 bases and J gave up 3 bases, with 19 bases separating them. Germline loops: CDR1 LGHNA, CDR2 YNFKEQ. The CDR3 sequence is CASSYTAGEVDTEAFF. The CDR3 DNA sequence: TGTGCCAGCAGCTATACGGCTGGGGAAGTTGACACTGAAGCTTTCTTT.

This CDR3 reads CASSYLEPPYEQYF. The DNA of the CDR3 is TGTGCCAGCAGTTACCTCGAACCACCCTACGAGCAGTACTTC. The chain employs TRBV6-2 or TRBV6-3 and TRBJ2-7, with D uncertain. The germline CDR1 and CDR2 sequences are MNHEY and SVGEGT. The ends were cut back, 2 bases at V and 2 bases at J, with 10 bases in the middle. This CDR3 has 14 amino acids.

This clonotype was observed a few times. The chain couples TRBV29-1 to TRBJ2-1; no reliable D call. CDR1 and CDR2 from the germline V gene are SQVTM and ANQGSEA. The CDR3 runs to 14 residues. The V end lost 4 bases, the J end lost 1 base, and 11 bases lay between the germline ends. As DNA, the CDR3 is TGCAGCGTTGGCCACGCTGGATCCTACAATGAGCAGTTCTTC. Translation gives CSVGHAGSYNEQFF.

This clonotype has only a few counts. V is TRBV7-2 and J is TRBJ2-7; TRBD2 matches at 9 bases. Germline loops: CDR1 SGHTA, CDR2 FQGNSA. With V trimmed by 2 bases and J by 2 bases, 1 base remained unmatched. The CDR3 covers 14 residues. CDR3 amino acids: CASSLWTSAYEQYF. The CDR3, as DNA: TGTGCCAGCAGCTTATGGACTAGCGCCTACGAGCAGTACTTC. The whole variable domain, remainder taken from reference TRBV7-2 and TRBJ2-7, is GAGVSQSPSNKVTEKGKDVELRCDPISGHTALYWYRQSLGQGLEFLIYFQGNSAPDKSGLPSDRFSAERTGGSVSTLTIQRTQQEDSAVYLCASSLWTSAYEQYFGPGTRLTVT.

The chain recombines TRBV28 with TRBJ1-1; no clear D. Trimming cost V 6 bases and J 8 bases, with 13 bases left between them. The length of the CDR3 is 12 residues. Per germline, CDR1 MDHEN and CDR2 SYDVKM. The CDR3 spells CASSYAMREAFF. The CDR3 region has the DNA TGTGCCAGCAGCTATGCTATGAGAGAAGCTTTCTTT.

This clonotype was recorded once. V gene TRBV12-3 or TRBV12-4 combines with J gene TRBJ2-7; 8 nucleotides agree with TRBD1. CDR3 length: 15 residues. V was clipped by 1 base and J by 2 bases; unmatched bases: 4. The CDR3 sequence is CASSLGADRAYEQYF. The CDR3 region has the DNA TGTGCCAGCAGTTTAGGCGCGGACAGGGCCTACGAGCAGTACTTC.

This chain connects TRBV29-1 to TRBJ2-7; maybe TRBD2 (5 bases). The CDR3 covers 15 residues. CDR1 is SQVTM and CDR2 is ANQGSEA in the germline V gene. The V end lost 2 bases, the J end lost 0 bases, and 14 bases lay between the germline ends. The CDR3 DNA reads TGCAGCGTTGAATCCACCGGGATCGGCTCCTACGAGCAGTACTTC. Its translation is CSVESTGIGSYEQYF.

There are a few counts of this clonotype. The rearrangement joins TRBV19 to TRBJ2-1; no definite D call. The CDR3 contains 14 residues. Between the trimmed V and J ends, which lost 4 bases and 4 bases, there was a span of 11 bases. Looked up from germline, CDR1 is LNHDA and CDR2 is SQIVND (reference sequence). CDR3 sequence (DNA): TGTGCCAGTAGTACCTCCCCCGGATACAATGAGCAGTTCTTC. Protein: CASSTSPGYNEQFF.

To note about this clonotype: A read error may explain this, as a much larger clone is one base away. The chain carries TRBV7-9 and TRBJ2-6; D is undetermined. The CDR3 runs 15 residues. CDR1 SEHNR and CDR2 FQNEAQ come from the germline V gene (reference sequence). Trimming removed 6 bases at V and 0 bases at J, with 9 bases between. CDR3 sequence: CASRNDPSGANVLTF. Written as DNA, the CDR3 is TGTGCCAGCAGGAATGACCCCTCTGGGGCCAACGTCCTGACTTTC.

The V and J genes are TRBV20-1 and TRBJ2-7, with D unresolved. This CDR3 is built from 14 residues. V dropped 3 bases and J dropped 7 bases, with 19 bases sitting between them. CDR1 DFQATT and CDR2 SNEGSKA come from the germline V gene (reference sequence). The CDR3 DNA follows: TGCAGTGCTAGGTGGGCAGAAGTATCTCAAGAGCAGTACTTC. As protein: CSARWAEVSQEQYF.